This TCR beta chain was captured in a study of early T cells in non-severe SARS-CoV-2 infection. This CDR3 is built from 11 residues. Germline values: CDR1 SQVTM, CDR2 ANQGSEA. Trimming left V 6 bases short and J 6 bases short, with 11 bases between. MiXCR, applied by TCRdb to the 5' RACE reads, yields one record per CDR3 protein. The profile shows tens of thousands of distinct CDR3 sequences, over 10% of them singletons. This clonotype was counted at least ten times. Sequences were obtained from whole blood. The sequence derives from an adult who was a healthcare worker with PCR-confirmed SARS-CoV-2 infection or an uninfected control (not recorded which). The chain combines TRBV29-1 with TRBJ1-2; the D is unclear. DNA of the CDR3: TGCAGCGTCGTAAGCACGAATGGCTACACCTTC. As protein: CSVVSTNGYTF.